This is a list of T cell receptor beta chains from one sample in a study of blood T cell repertoires in COVID-19. TCRdb keeps only in-frame clones here, not all; method: immunoSEQ multiplex PCR. In the table there are 350,000 or so clones, around nine tenths of which are singletons. The sequenced sample consisted of peripheral blood. The origin of the receptors is a woman between 55 and 75 years old with COVID-19, enrolled during active disease. CDR3s include the opening cysteine and the closing phenylalanine or tryptophan. Fields, in order: J gene, CDR3 length, V gene, clone size, D gene, CDR3 protein, CDR3 DNA. A D gene is named only where the DNA matches it firmly. Size tells how often a clone was seen (once, few, many) or the class of an expanded clone, and some rows leave it out.

TRBJ2-1 17 TRBV29-1 NA TRBD2 CSVSPPDRLAGYNEQFF TGCAGCGTTTCCCCCCCCGACCGACTAGCAGGCTACAATGAGCAGTTCTTC
TRBJ2-7 14 TRBV29-1 once TRBD1 CSVTRDRDFYEQYF TGCAGCGTTACCCGGGACAGGGACTTCTACGAGCAGTACTTC
TRBJ2-3 14 TRBV3-1/TRBV3-2 NA NA CASSPGQPGDTQYF TGTGCCAGCAGCCCAGGACAGCCCGGGGATACGCAGTATTTT
TRBJ1-2 13 TRBV7-3 NA NA CASSQGSNYGYTF TGTGCCAGCAGCCAGGGATCAAACTATGGCTACACCTTC
TRBJ1-5 14 TRBV7-9 NA NA CASSFGQPNQPQHF TGTGCCAGCAGCTTTGGGCAGCCCAATCAGCCCCAGCATTTT
TRBJ1-3 14 TRBV5-6 few NA CASSFNRLGNTIYF TGTGCCAGCAGCTTCAACAGGCTCGGGAACACCATATATTTT
TRBJ1-3 15 TRBV4-1 NA NA CASSQDRVSGNTIYF TGCGCCAGCAGCCAAGATCGGGTGTCTGGAAACACCATATATTTT
TRBJ1-6 17 TRBV3-1/TRBV3-2 NA NA CASSRVGRWDTLFPLHF TGTGCCAGCAGCCGGGTGGGCCGTTGGGACACCTTATTTCCCCTCCACTTT
TRBJ2-7 13 TRBV19 NA TRBD1 CASKPTGTYEQYF TGTGCCAGTAAACCGACAGGGACCTACGAGCAGTACTTC
TRBJ2-3 15 TRBV3-1/TRBV3-2 NA TRBD2 CASSQVAGGGDTQYF TGTGCCAGCAGCCAAGTAGCGGGGGGTGGGGATACGCAGTATTTT
TRBJ2-5 18 TRBV5-1 NA TRBD1 CASSSPLMTGGFGETQYF TGCGCCAGCAGCTCACCCCTTATGACAGGGGGATTTGGGGAGACCCAGTACTTC
TRBJ1-2 15 TRBV6-5 once NA CASSSRGGAGYGYTF TGTGCCAGCAGTTCCCGAGGAGGGGCGGGTTATGGCTACACCTTC
TRBJ1-5 13 TRBV7-6 once NA CASSSQRNQPQHF TGTGCCAGCAGTTCTCAGAGGAATCAGCCCCAGCATTTT
TRBJ2-7 13 TRBV6-5 NA NA CASSFQGTYEQYF TGTGCCAGCAGTTTCCAGGGGACCTACGAGCAGTACTTC
TRBJ2-6 16 TRBV5-1 NA NA CASSLVSGSGANVLTF TGCGCCAGCAGCCTAGTTTCGGGCTCTGGGGCCAACGTCCTGACTTTC
TRBJ2-7 15 TRBV3-1/TRBV3-2 NA NA CASSQGGGGAYEQYF TGTGCCAGCAGCCAAGGAGGAGGGGGCGCCTACGAGCAGTACTTC
TRBJ1-1 14 TRBV5-1 NA NA CASSYGTSNTEAFF TGCGCCAGCAGCTACGGGACATCGAACACTGAAGCTTTCTTT
TRBJ2-1 15 TRBV10-1 NA NA CASSERDSSYNEQFF TGCGCCAGCAGTGAGCGGGATAGCTCCTACAATGAGCAGTTCTTC
TRBJ1-2 14 TRBV28 NA NA CASSSRGGGYGYTF TGTGCCAGCAGTTCCCGGGGAGGGGGCTATGGCTACACCTTC
TRBJ2-1 15 TRBV5-1 NA NA CASIPDGDYYNEQFF TGCGCCAGCATCCCGGACGGGGATTACTACAATGAGCAGTTCTTC
TRBJ2-5 11 TRBV2 NA NA CASSRVVKQYF TGTGCCAGCAGTCGTGTCGTTAAACAGTACTTC
TRBJ1-4 13 TRBV2 NA NA CASSRTGNEKLFF TGTGCCAGCAGCCGGACGGGAAATGAAAAACTGTTTTTT
TRBJ1-5 14 TRBV27 NA TRBD1 CASSTGAGNQPQHF TGTGCCAGCAGTACAGGGGCTGGCAATCAGCCCCAGCATTTT
TRBJ2-1 15 TRBV5-1 NA NA CASRVGQGTYNEQFF TGCGCCAGCAGGGTAGGCCAGGGCACCTACAATGAGCAGTTCTTC
TRBJ1-6 15 TRBV28 NA TRBD1 CASSFPGQGKSPLHF TGTGCCAGCAGTTTCCCCGGACAGGGTAAATCACCCCTCCACTTT
TRBJ1-5 16 TRBV7-9 NA TRBD1 CASSLYRTGGNQPQHF TGTGCCAGCAGCCTCTACAGGACAGGGGGTAATCAGCCCCAGCATTTT
TRBJ1-1 14 TRBV7-9 NA NA CASSPRGGNTEAFF TGTGCCAGCAGCCCACGGGGGGGCAACACTGAAGCTTTCTTT
TRBJ2-7 15 TRBV27 NA NA CASSLTVRGFYEQYF TGTGCCAGCAGTTTAACTGTCCGAGGGTTCTACGAGCAGTACTTC
TRBJ2-7 15 TRBV6-5 NA TRBD1 CASRVPGTAFYEQYF TGTGCCAGCAGGGTGCCCGGGACAGCATTTTACGAGCAGTACTTC
TRBJ2-7 14 TRBV11-2 once TRBD2 CASSPTSGAYEQYF TGTGCCAGCAGCCCGACTAGCGGGGCTTACGAGCAGTACTTC
TRBJ1-5 12 TRBV15 NA NA CATSRDRQPQHF TGTGCCACCAGCAGAGATCGTCAGCCCCAGCATTTT
TRBJ1-2 13 TRBV7-2 once TRBD1 CASRLTGVYGYTF TGTGCCAGCAGGTTAACAGGGGTCTATGGCTACACCTTC
TRBJ1-6 16 TRBV11-2 NA TRBD1 CASSPRPDRGNSPLHF TGTGCCAGCAGCCCTCGTCCCGACAGGGGGAATTCACCCCTCCACTTT
TRBJ2-7 15 TRBV28 NA NA CASSLVMVSPSGQYF TGTGCCAGCAGTTTGGTTATGGTCAGCCCGAGCGGGCAGTACTTC
TRBJ1-2 14 TRBV7-3 NA NA CASSSAPSSGPITF TGTGCCAGCAGCTCAGCCCCTTCGAGTGGGCCTATAACCTTC
TRBJ1-1 14 TRBV29-1 NA TRBD1 CSLDRGPMNTEAFF TGCAGCCTAGACAGGGGGCCCATGAACACTGAAGCTTTCTTT
TRBJ1-1 15 TRBV5-4 NA NA CASSLDPTVNTEAFF TGTGCCAGCAGCTTGGATCCGACAGTGAACACTGAAGCTTTCTTT
TRBJ1-1 13 TRBV7-3 NA NA CASSLSRITEAFF TGTGCCAGCAGCCTCTCTAGGATCACTGAAGCTTTCTTT
TRBJ1-2 14 TRBV19 NA TRBD1 CASSPGQGNYGYTF TGTGCCAGTAGTCCGGGACAGGGGAACTATGGCTACACCTTC
TRBJ2-1 11 TRBV3-1/TRBV3-2 NA NA CASSEAAEQFF TGTGCCAGCAGTGAGGCGGCTGAGCAGTTCTTC
TRBJ2-5 14 TRBV7-2 NA NA CASSLTLRGQTQYF TGTGCCAGCAGCTTAACGCTCAGGGGCCAGACCCAGTACTTC
TRBJ1-6 15 TRBV5-1 NA TRBD1 CASSPGQGGNSPLHF TGCGCCAGCAGCCCGGGACAGGGGGGTAATTCACCCCTCCACTTT
TRBJ1-1 17 TRBV28 NA NA CASMRGVGTPREPEAFF TGTGCCAGCATGCGGGGGGTAGGGACCCCGAGAGAACCTGAAGCTTTCTTT
TRBJ1-2 18 TRBV5-1 NA TRBD1 CASSLIKSGGIANYGYTF TGCGCCAGCAGCTTGATAAAGTCAGGGGGAATAGCTAACTATGGCTACACCTTC
TRBJ2-7 13 TRBV29-1 NA TRBD1 CSVAGTGAYEQYF TGCAGCGTGGCCGGGACAGGGGCCTACGAGCAGTACTTC
TRBJ1-5 17 TRBV30 NA NA CAWSVRYGGGSNQPQHF TGTGCCTGGAGTGTACGATACGGGGGAGGGAGCAATCAGCCCCAGCATTTT
TRBJ2-5 19 TRBV9 NA TRBD2 CASSVALGFSGGAKETQYF TGTGCCAGCAGCGTAGCCCTAGGCTTTAGCGGGGGGGCCAAGGAGACCCAGTACTTC
TRBJ2-4 16 TRBV10-3 NA TRBD1 CAISDGQGWAKNIQYF TGTGCCATCAGTGACGGACAGGGGTGGGCCAAAAACATTCAGTACTTC
TRBJ1-2 15 TRBV11-1 NA NA CASSLISVGRQSYTF TGTGCCAGCAGCTTAATTAGTGTGGGCCGGCAGAGCTACACCTTC
TRBJ2-1 17 TRBV5-1 NA TRBD2 CASSSRPSGGRFYEQFF TGCGCCAGCAGCTCAAGGCCTAGCGGGGGTCGCTTTTATGAGCAGTTCTTC
TRBJ1-5 13 TRBV10-3 NA NA CAISESTHQPQHF TGTGCCATCAGTGAGTCGACTCATCAGCCCCAGCATTTT
TRBJ1-2 13 TRBV12-3/TRBV12-4 once NA CASSLAERYGYTF TGTGCCAGCAGTTTGGCGGAACGGTATGGCTACACCTTC
TRBJ2-2 12 TRBV6-5 NA NA CASRQGTGELFF TGTGCCAGCAGGCAGGGAACCGGGGAGCTGTTTTTT
TRBJ1-2 14 TRBV4-1 once TRBD1 CASSQPTGNYGYTF TGCGCCAGCAGCCAGCCGACAGGGAACTATGGCTACACCTTC
TRBJ2-5 16 TRBV19 NA TRBD2 CASSPNSGTIKETQYF TGTGCCAGTAGTCCGAACTCCGGGACTATCAAAGAGACCCAGTACTTC
TRBJ1-5 14 TRBV25-1 NA NA CASSEGQYNQPQHF TGTGCCAGCAGTGAGGGGCAGTACAATCAGCCCCAGCATTTT
TRBJ1-6 14 TRBV28 NA NA CASSLRRGRSPLHF TGTGCCAGCAGTTTACGGCGAGGCCGTTCACCCCTCCACTTT